A selection of T cell receptor beta chains follows, all from one sample in a study of cytomegalovirus exposure and HLA in healthy donors. TCRdb's table, derived via immunoSEQ multiplex PCR, lists solely in-frame clones and lacks some. This table holds fewer than 150,000 clones, about 75% found once. Sequencing was performed on PBMCs. These receptors all come from a man in his late teens or twenties in good health and CMV-seronegative. Each CDR3 is given with its conserved first and last residue. Each record gives: clone size, V gene, J gene, D gene, CDR3 DNA, CDR3 protein. D genes are given only for firm matches. Clone sizes are given selectively: once, few, many, or a class where the clone is expanded.

clone_size: NA; v_call: TRBV6-5; j_call: TRBJ2-7; d_call: TRBD2; cdr3_nt: TGTGCCAGCAGTCGACAGCGGGACTACGAGCAGTACTTC; cdr3_aa: CASSRQRDYEQYF
clone_size: NA; v_call: TRBV5-6; j_call: TRBJ1-1; d_call: NA; cdr3_nt: TGTGCCAGCAGTCGTAGTTACAGGGTTACTGAAGCTTTCTTT; cdr3_aa: CASSRSYRVTEAFF
clone_size: NA; v_call: TRBV10-3; j_call: TRBJ2-6; d_call: TRBD2; cdr3_nt: TGTGCCATCAGTGAATCTCGCGGGGGGTTAATTAGCTCTGGGGCCAACGTCCTGACTTTC; cdr3_aa: CAISESRGGLISSGANVLTF
clone_size: NA; v_call: TRBV27; j_call: TRBJ1-2; d_call: NA; cdr3_nt: TGTGCCAGCAGTCTCAGGGGATTGGAAGGCTACACCTTC; cdr3_aa: CASSLRGLEGYTF
clone_size: NA; v_call: TRBV6-5; j_call: TRBJ2-1; d_call: TRBD2; cdr3_nt: TGTGCCAGCACTCATAGCGGGAGGGACAATGAGCAGTTCTTC; cdr3_aa: CASTHSGRDNEQFF
clone_size: NA; v_call: TRBV13; j_call: TRBJ2-7; d_call: NA; cdr3_nt: TGTGCCAGCAGCTCCGTGGGGCAGAAGTCCTACGAGCAGTACTTC; cdr3_aa: CASSSVGQKSYEQYF
clone_size: NA; v_call: TRBV18; j_call: TRBJ2-7; d_call: NA; cdr3_nt: TGTGCCAGCTCACCGAACAGCAACTACGAGCAGTACTTC; cdr3_aa: CASSPNSNYEQYF
clone_size: NA; v_call: TRBV9; j_call: TRBJ2-7; d_call: TRBD2; cdr3_nt: TGTGCCAGCAGCAGGGGACTAGCGGGGAATTACGAGCAGTACTTC; cdr3_aa: CASSRGLAGNYEQYF
clone_size: NA; v_call: TRBV7-9; j_call: TRBJ2-2; d_call: TRBD2; cdr3_nt: TGTGCCAGCAGCTTATATGGCGGGAGGGCCGGTGTCGGGGAGCTGTTTTTT; cdr3_aa: CASSLYGGRAGVGELFF
clone_size: NA; v_call: TRBV13; j_call: TRBJ1-2; d_call: NA; cdr3_nt: TGTGCCAGCAGCTTGAGGCGGCCCAACTATGGCTACACCTTC; cdr3_aa: CASSLRRPNYGYTF
clone_size: NA; v_call: TRBV6-1; j_call: TRBJ1-5; d_call: TRBD1; cdr3_nt: TGTGCCAGCAGTGTTCAGGGGGATGATCAGCCCCAGCATTTT; cdr3_aa: CASSVQGDDQPQHF
clone_size: NA; v_call: TRBV7-9; j_call: TRBJ1-2; d_call: NA; cdr3_nt: TGTGCCAGCAGCTTAATAGGGGTTGGCTACACCTTC; cdr3_aa: CASSLIGVGYTF
clone_size: NA; v_call: TRBV10-3; j_call: TRBJ2-7; d_call: TRBD1; cdr3_nt: TGTGCCATCACTCTAGGCCGGGACAGGGTTTTTTACGAGCAGTACTTC; cdr3_aa: CAITLGRDRVFYEQYF
clone_size: NA; v_call: TRBV19; j_call: TRBJ1-5; d_call: NA; cdr3_nt: TGTGCCAGTAGTATCCGGGACACCAATCAGCCCCAGCATTTT; cdr3_aa: CASSIRDTNQPQHF
clone_size: once; v_call: TRBV7-2; j_call: TRBJ2-7; d_call: NA; cdr3_nt: TGTGCCAGCAGCTTAGATCTAGGATCCTACGAGCAGTACTTC; cdr3_aa: CASSLDLGSYEQYF
clone_size: few; v_call: TRBV18; j_call: TRBJ1-2; d_call: NA; cdr3_nt: TGTGCCAGCTCACCTAGCGCTGGGGAGTCCGGGGAGGCGCTGATTGGCTATGGCTACACCTTC; cdr3_aa: CASSPSAGESGEALIGYGYTF
clone_size: NA; v_call: TRBV10-3; j_call: TRBJ2-4; d_call: TRBD2; cdr3_nt: TGTGCCATCAAGGGAGCGGGAGGGGAAAACATTCAGTACTTC; cdr3_aa: CAIKGAGGENIQYF
clone_size: NA; v_call: TRBV6-5; j_call: TRBJ1-3; d_call: NA; cdr3_nt: TGTGCCAGCAGCTCAACTAAAAACACCATATATTTT; cdr3_aa: CASSSTKNTIYF
clone_size: NA; v_call: TRBV19; j_call: TRBJ2-3; d_call: NA; cdr3_nt: TGTGCCAGTTCCCCCCTTGCGAGGACAGATACGCAGTATTTT; cdr3_aa: CASSPLARTDTQYF
clone_size: NA; v_call: TRBV10-1; j_call: TRBJ1-3; d_call: NA; cdr3_nt: TGCGCCAGCAGACTACAGGGCCCGAGCTCTGGAAACACCATATATTTT; cdr3_aa: CASRLQGPSSGNTIYF
clone_size: NA; v_call: TRBV18; j_call: TRBJ2-7; d_call: NA; cdr3_nt: TGTGCCAGCTCACCTTCAGGGTTCGGCGAGCAGTACTTC; cdr3_aa: CASSPSGFGEQYF
clone_size: few; v_call: TRBV28; j_call: TRBJ2-7; d_call: TRBD1; cdr3_nt: TGTGCCAGCAGGCGGCAAGGGGGCGCGTTGGAGCAGTACTTC; cdr3_aa: CASRRQGGALEQYF